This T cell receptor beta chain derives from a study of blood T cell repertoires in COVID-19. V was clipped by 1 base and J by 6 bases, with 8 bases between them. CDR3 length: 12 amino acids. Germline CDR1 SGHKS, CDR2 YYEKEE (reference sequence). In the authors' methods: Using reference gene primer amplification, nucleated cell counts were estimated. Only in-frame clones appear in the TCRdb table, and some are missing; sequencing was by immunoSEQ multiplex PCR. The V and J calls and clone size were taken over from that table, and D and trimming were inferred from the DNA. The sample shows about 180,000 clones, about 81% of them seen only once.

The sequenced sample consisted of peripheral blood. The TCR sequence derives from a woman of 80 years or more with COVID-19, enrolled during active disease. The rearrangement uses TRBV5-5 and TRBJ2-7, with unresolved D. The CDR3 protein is CASSLHVPEQYF. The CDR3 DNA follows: TGTGCCAGCAGCTTGCATGTCCCCGAGCAGTACTTC.